A single sample is the source of the 27 T cell receptor beta chains below, sequenced in a study of Ad26.COV2.S vaccination and SARS-CoV-2 variants. Libraries were prepared by immunoSEQ multiplex PCR; TCRdb keeps only in-frame clonotypes and omits some of them. This table holds 200,000 to 300,000 clones, 70% to 90% found once. Treatment in this sample: around 19 received Ad26.COV2.S at low or high dose, single or two shots; about 5 received placebo; per-sample allocation not given. The investigators took samples on day 63 after the first vaccine or placebo injection. The sequencing here drew on peripheral blood, taken in a trial of Ad26.COV2.S vaccine versus placebo. All receptors derive from a person between 18 and 60 years old who received the Ad26.COV2.S COVID-19 vaccine or a placebo.

This chain joins TRBV7-8 and TRBJ1-4; D unclear. Germline assignment: CDR1 SGHVS and CDR2 FQNEAQ. This CDR3 is built from 15 residues. The V end was cut by 3 bases, the J end by 2 bases, with 10 bases between. The CDR3 DNA reads as TGTGCCAGCAGCTTCTCGGGGAGCACTAATGAAAAACTGTTTTTT. The encoded protein is CASSFSGSTNEKLFF.

This rearrangement joins TRBV10-3 to TRBJ1-2, with TRBD1 matching over 9 bases. V was clipped by 3 bases and J by 4 bases; unmatched bases: 6. CDR3 size: 15 residues. The germline V gene encodes CDR1 ENHRY and CDR2 SYGVKD. Written as DNA, the CDR3 is TGTGCCATCAGTGATGGGGACAGGGAGATCTATGGCTACACCTTC. Its protein product is CAISDGDREIYGYTF.

The V and J genes are TRBV6-5 and TRBJ1-1; D remains unclear. V was trimmed by 6 bases and J by 0 bases, leaving 8 bases between them. CDR1 and CDR2 (germline): MNHEY, SVGAGI. The CDR3 has 13 amino acids. As DNA, the CDR3 is TGTGCCAGCAGCCTAGGTTTGAACACTGAAGCTTTCTTT. Its protein is CASSLGLNTEAFF.

The chain joins TRBV4-1 to TRBJ1-1, with a tentative D call TRBD1 (6 bases). The germline CDR1 and CDR2 sequences are MGHRA and YSYEKL. This CDR3 is built from 14 residues. V lost 6 bases and J 5 bases, leaving 16 bases between the germline ends. Here the CDR3 DNA reads TGCGCCAGCAGGATGCACAGGGAGAGAACTGAAGCTTTCTTT. Protein: CASRMHRERTEAFF.

The chain links TRBV18 to TRBJ2-1; D call uncertain. The length of the CDR3 is 15 residues. Trimming shortened V by 3 bases and J by 6 bases, and 15 bases separated the two germline ends. Germline V lookup: CDR1 KGHSH, CDR2 LQKENI. CDR3 amino acids: CASSPLYSPVNEQFF. CDR3 bases: TGTGCCAGCTCACCCCTTTACAGTCCAGTCAATGAGCAGTTCTTC.

This sequence joins TRBV7-2 and TRBJ2-5, with 8 nucleotides matching TRBD1. Germline V gene data show CDR1 as SGHTA and CDR2 as FQGNSA. The CDR3 runs 14 residues. V dropped 5 bases and J dropped 2; count of bases not matched to a gene: 4. CDR3 loop: CASSRNRGQETQYF. The CDR3 coding sequence is TGTGCCAGCAGCCGGAACAGGGGGCAAGAGACCCAGTACTTC.

The chain joins TRBV18 to TRBJ2-3; D possibly corresponds to TRBD1 (5 bases). In germline, CDR1 is KGHSH, CDR2 LQKENI. The CDR3 is made up of 17 amino acids. V was cut by 2 bases and J by 1 base, with 16 bases left in between. CDR3 nucleotide sequence: TGTGCCAGCTCACCAGCCAGAGGCAGGGTGGGCACAGATACGCAGTATTTT. As protein: CASSPARGRVGTDTQYF.

The V call is TRBV19, the J call TRBJ2-3; no firm D call. In germline, CDR1 is LNHDA, CDR2 SQIVND (reference sequence). This CDR3 region has 14 residues. Trimming left V 2 bases short and J 0 bases short, with 6 bases between. CDR3 residues: CASSIYLSTDTQYF. CDR3 DNA sequence: TGTGCCAGTAGTATATATCTGAGCACAGATACGCAGTATTTT. Full variable domain (remainder filled in from reference TRBV19 and TRBJ2-3): DGGITQSPKYLFRKEGQNVTLSCEQNLNHDAMYWYRQDPGQGLRLIYYSQIVNDFQKGDIAEGYSVSREKKESFPLTVTSAQKNPTAFYLCASSIYLSTDTQYFGPGTRLTVL.

The rearrangement joins TRBV11-2 to TRBJ2-7; D call uncertain. Trimming took 5 bases from V and 10 from J, leaving 12 bases between them. The germline CDR1 and CDR2 sequences are SGHAT and FQNNGV. This CDR3 spans 11 amino acids. CDR3 coding DNA: TGTGCCAGCAGCCAGACAACCGGTCAGTACTTC. Its protein product is CASSQTTGQYF.

This clone was detected only once. V and J are TRBV28 and TRBJ1-4; 7 nucleotides match TRBD1. Germline assignment: CDR1 MDHEN and CDR2 SYDVKM. Unmatched junction bases numbered 7, after V lost 2 bases and J lost 7 bases. The CDR3 runs to 15 residues. Here the CDR3 DNA reads TGTGCCAGCAGTTTAAGGACAGGACAAATTGAAAAACTGTTTTTT. It is translated as CASSLRTGQIEKLFF.

The rearrangement uses TRBV23-1 and TRBJ2-7, with a weak D call TRBD1 (6 bases). TRBV23-1 is flagged as an ORF with uncertain function. There are 16 residues in the CDR3. V shed 2 bases and J shed 4 bases, with 18 bases lying between them. CDR3 coding DNA: TGCGCCAGCAGTCAAGGGGGCCTTGGAAACGGTTACGAGCAGTACTTC. Protein sequence: CASSQGGLGNGYEQYF.

This clone appeared once. The rearrangement links TRBV2 to TRBJ2-7, with D perhaps TRBD1 or TRBD2 (5 bases each). Per germline, CDR1 SNHLY and CDR2 FYNNEI. The CDR3 runs to 13 residues. V lost 5 bases and J 6 bases, leaving 14 bases between the germline ends. The CDR3 region has the DNA TGTGCCAGCAGTTACGGGACCCTCGGCGAGCAGTACTTC. It translates to CASSYGTLGEQYF.

The rearrangement links TRBV6-6 to TRBJ2-5; D unclear. The CDR3 has 11 amino acids. Trimming shortened V by 4 bases and J by 7 bases, and 7 bases separated the two germline ends. Germline CDR1 and CDR2: MNHNY and SVGAGI (reference sequence). Here the CDR3 reads CASSWSTTQYF. CDR3 sequence (DNA): TGTGCCAGCAGTTGGTCGACGACCCAGTACTTC.

This clone was found a few times. The chain carries TRBV7-2 and TRBJ1-6; 8 bases line up with TRBD1. The CDR3 spans 15 residues. V lost 6 bases to trimming and J lost 4 bases; unmatched junction nucleotides: 5. Germline values: CDR1 SGHTA, CDR2 FQGNSA. As DNA, the CDR3 is TGTGCCAGCAGAAAGGGGACAGGATATAATTCACCCCTCCACTTT. Encoded protein: CASRKGTGYNSPLHF.

The gene calls are TRBV28 and TRBJ1-2; D unclear. This CDR3 spans 13 amino acids. Germline V gives CDR1 MDHEN, CDR2 SYDVKM. V gave up 6 bases and J gave up 7 bases, with 15 bases separating them. The CDR3: CASRRPYGSGYTF. The CDR3 DNA sequence: TGTGCCAGCAGGCGGCCCTATGGAAGTGGCTACACCTTC.

J is TRBJ2-7 and V is TRBV5-4; D possibly corresponds to TRBD2 (6 bases). The CDR3 is 13 residues long. CDR1 and CDR2 from the germline V gene are SGHNT and YYREEE (reference sequence). Between the trimmed V and J ends, which lost 4 bases and 3 bases, there was a span of 11 bases. CDR3 DNA: TGTGCCAGCAGCCCCGGGGGTTACTACGAGCAGTACTTC. Its protein product is CASSPGGYYEQYF.

The chain couples TRBV29-1 to TRBJ1-3; no reliable D call. Germline V gene sequence: CDR1 SQVTM, CDR2 ANQGSEA. Trimming pared 4 bases from V and 0 bases from J, leaving 10 bases between. This CDR3 is built from 14 residues. This chain's CDR3 is CSVVRPNSGNTIYF. The CDR3 nucleotides are TGCAGCGTTGTGAGACCGAACTCTGGAAACACCATATATTTT.

The chain has TRBV7-9 and TRBJ2-4; no reliable D call. V was clipped by 1 base and J by 6 bases, with 4 bases between them. There are 12 residues in the CDR3. Germline V gene sequence: CDR1 SEHNR, CDR2 FQNEAQ (reference sequence). CDR3 sequence reads: CASSLDGNIQYF. CDR3 DNA sequence: TGTGCCAGCAGCTTAGATGGAAACATTCAGTACTTC.

V and J are TRBV27 and TRBJ1-2; the match to TRBD1 covers 7 bases. J lost 2 bases, V lost 3 bases, and 9 bases had no gene match. CDR3 length: 16 amino acids. CDR1 and CDR2 (germline): MNHEY, SMNVEV (reference sequence). CDR3 DNA: TGTGCCAGCAGTTTCACCCGACAGGGAAAGAACTATGGCTACACCTTC. Protein sequence: CASSFTRQGKNYGYTF.

V usage is TRBV7-8 and J usage is TRBJ1-1; D is ambiguous. CDR1 SGHVS and CDR2 FQNEAQ come from the germline V gene. The V end lost 1 base, the J end lost 8 bases, and 8 bases lay between the germline ends. The CDR3 is 12 residues long. The chain's CDR3 is CASSLDEGEAFF. In DNA form, the CDR3 reads TGTGCCAGCAGCTTAGACGAGGGCGAAGCTTTCTTT. The entire variable domain, with the rest obtained from reference TRBV7-8 and TRBJ1-1, is as follows: GAGVSQSPRYKVAKRGQDVALRCDPISGHVSLFWYQQALGQGPEFLTYFQNEAQLDKSGLPSDRFFAERPEGSVSTLKIQRTQQEDSAVYLCASSLDEGEAFFGQGTRLTVV.

This chain links TRBV7-2 with TRBJ1-2; the match to TRBD1 covers 10 bases. With 5 bases clipped from V and 4 bases from J, the junction kept 7 bases outside the gene matches. Germline loops: CDR1 SGHTA, CDR2 FQGNSA. The CDR3 is 15 residues long. The CDR3 region has the DNA TGTGCCAGCAGCAAAGAGACAGGGGGCGGCTATGGCTACACCTTC. The encoded protein is CASSKETGGGYGYTF.

This chain links TRBV18 with TRBJ1-5; D is undetermined. The germline V gene has CDR1 KGHSH and CDR2 LQKENI. The V gene lost 5 bases and the J gene lost 3 bases, with 17 bases spanning the gap. CDR3 length equals 16 residues. The CDR3 region has the DNA TGTGCCAGCTCAGATTCGGCGGGCCTCCACAATCAGCCCCAGCATTTT. Encoded protein: CASSDSAGLHNQPQHF.

The table lists this clone with a count of one. V usage is TRBV3-1 (or the pseudogene TRBV3-2) and J usage is TRBJ1-1; no definite D call. CDR1 is LGHDT, CDR2 YNNKEL, per germline (reference sequence). The CDR3 spans 15 residues. The ends were cut back, 4 bases at V and 4 bases at J, with 16 bases in the middle. CDR3 nucleotides: TGTGCCAGCAGCCCCCAAATCAAGGGCGGCACTGAAGCTTTCTTT. It is translated as CASSPQIKGGTEAFF.

This clone was seen a few times. This chain joins TRBV9 and TRBJ2-7; D may be TRBD2 (5 bases). In germline, CDR1 is SGDLS, CDR2 YYNGEE. CDR3 size: 12 residues. The V end lost 4 bases, the J end lost 6 bases, and 11 bases lay between the germline ends. CDR3 loop: CASSPLGGEQYF. In DNA, the CDR3 is TGTGCCAGCAGCCCCCTTGGAGGCGAGCAGTACTTC.

The chain links TRBV18 to TRBJ1-5; weak D call: TRBD1 (5 bases). Trimming cost V 0 bases and J 11 bases, with 14 bases left between them. The CDR3 extends over 14 amino acids. Germline V CDR1 and CDR2: KGHSH, LQKENI. CDR3 sequence (DNA): TGTGCCAGCTCACCACCGTCTGGGACCGGGGCCCAGCATTTT. Protein product: CASSPPSGTGAQHF.

The chain is built from TRBV10-3 and TRBJ1-5, with 9 bases identical to TRBD1. V was clipped by 6 bases and J by 4 bases; unmatched bases: 4. The CDR3 runs to 14 residues. Looked up from germline, CDR1 is ENHRY and CDR2 is SYGVKD. Written as DNA, the CDR3 is TGTGCCATCAGGGACAGGGGAGGAAATCAGCCCCAGCATTTT. Its translation is CAIRDRGGNQPQHF.

The chain carries TRBV6-1 and TRBJ2-5; possibly TRBD2 for D (5 bases). This CDR3 comprises 16 residues. The ends were cut back, 0 bases at V and 1 base at J, with 12 bases in the middle. Germline V gives CDR1 MNHNS, CDR2 SASEGT. CDR3 sequence: CASSEAQRRSQETQYF. Here the CDR3 DNA reads TGTGCCAGCAGTGAAGCCCAGCGGAGATCCCAAGAGACCCAGTACTTC.